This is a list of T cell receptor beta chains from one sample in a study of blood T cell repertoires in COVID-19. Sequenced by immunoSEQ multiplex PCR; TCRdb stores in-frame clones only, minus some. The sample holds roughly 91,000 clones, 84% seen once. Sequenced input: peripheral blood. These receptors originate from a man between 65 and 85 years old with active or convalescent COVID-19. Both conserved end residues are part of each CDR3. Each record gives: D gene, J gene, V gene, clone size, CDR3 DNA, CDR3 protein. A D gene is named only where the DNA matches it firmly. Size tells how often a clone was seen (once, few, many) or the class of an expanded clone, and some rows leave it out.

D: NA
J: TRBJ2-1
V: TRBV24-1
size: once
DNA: TGTGCCACCAGTTCTGCCGGGACTCCCTACAATGAGCAGTTCTTC
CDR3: CATSSAGTPYNEQFF

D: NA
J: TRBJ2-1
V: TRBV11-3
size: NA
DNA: TGTGCCAGCAGCCTTAGGGCGGGGAGTTACAATGAGCAGTTCTTC
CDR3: CASSLRAGSYNEQFF

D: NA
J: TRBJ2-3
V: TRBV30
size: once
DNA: TGTGCCTGGAGTGGGGGGCCCTCGGGGAGCACAGATACGCAGTATTTT
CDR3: CAWSGGPSGSTDTQYF

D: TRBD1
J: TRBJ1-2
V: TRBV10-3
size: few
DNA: TGTGCCATCAGTGAACCGACAGGGCTAGACTATGGCTACACCTTC
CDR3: CAISEPTGLDYGYTF

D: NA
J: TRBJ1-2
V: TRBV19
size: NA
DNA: TGTGCCAGTAGTTTCACCGGGAGAGAAATTAACTATGGCTACACCTTC
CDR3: CASSFTGREINYGYTF

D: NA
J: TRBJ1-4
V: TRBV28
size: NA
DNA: TGTGCCAGCACCCGAGGGGGGGGCGGGGGTGAAAAACTGTTTTTT
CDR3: CASTRGGGGGEKLFF

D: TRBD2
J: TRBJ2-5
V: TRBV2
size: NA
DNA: TGTGCCAGCAGTCCCCCGGGACTAGCACAAGAGACCCAGTACTTC
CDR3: CASSPPGLAQETQYF

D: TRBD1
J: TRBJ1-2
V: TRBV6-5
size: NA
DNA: TGTGCCAGCAGGGACAGGGGGGACAACTATGGCTACACCTTC
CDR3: CASRDRGDNYGYTF

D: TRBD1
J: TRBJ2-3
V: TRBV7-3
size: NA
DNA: TGTGCCAGCAGCGTCACAGGGGACACAGATACGCAGTATTTT
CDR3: CASSVTGDTDTQYF

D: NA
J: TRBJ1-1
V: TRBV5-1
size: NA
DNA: TGCGCCAGCAGCTTGGTGGCGGATGACACTGAAGCTTTCTTT
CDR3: CASSLVADDTEAFF

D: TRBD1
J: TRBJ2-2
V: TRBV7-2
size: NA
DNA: TGTGCCAGCAGCTTACGGGGACAGTCTGGAGGGGAGCTGTTTTTT
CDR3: CASSLRGQSGGELFF

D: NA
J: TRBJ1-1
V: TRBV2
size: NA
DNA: TGTGCCAGCAGGGTCAGGGTGGACACTGAAGCTTTCTTT
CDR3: CASRVRVDTEAFF

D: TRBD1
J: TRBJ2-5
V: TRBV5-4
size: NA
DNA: TGTGCCAGCAGCCGTACAGGGGCCGCGTTTGGGACCCAGTACTTC
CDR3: CASSRTGAAFGTQYF

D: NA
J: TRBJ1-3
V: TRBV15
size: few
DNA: TGTGCCACCAGCAGAGATCAGTCCTTCTCTGGAAACACCATATATTTT
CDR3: CATSRDQSFSGNTIYF

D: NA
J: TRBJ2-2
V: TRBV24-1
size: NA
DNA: TGTGCCACCAGTGATTTGTTTCGGGGGGGGGAGCTGTTTTTT
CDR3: CATSDLFRGGELFF

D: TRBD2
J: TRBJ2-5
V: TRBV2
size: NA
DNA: TGTGCCAGCAGTGAAGAGCAGGGAGGGCAAGAGACCCAGTACTTC
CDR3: CASSEEQGGQETQYF